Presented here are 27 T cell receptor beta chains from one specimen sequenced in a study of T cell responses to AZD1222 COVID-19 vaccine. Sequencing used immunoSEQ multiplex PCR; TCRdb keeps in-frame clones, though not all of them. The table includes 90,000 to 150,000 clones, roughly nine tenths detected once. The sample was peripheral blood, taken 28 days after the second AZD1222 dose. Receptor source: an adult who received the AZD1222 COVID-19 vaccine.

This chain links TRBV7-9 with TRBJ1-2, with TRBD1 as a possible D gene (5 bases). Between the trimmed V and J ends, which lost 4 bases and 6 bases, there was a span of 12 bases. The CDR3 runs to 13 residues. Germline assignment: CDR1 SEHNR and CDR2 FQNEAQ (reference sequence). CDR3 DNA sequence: TGTGCCAGCAGCTCCCAGGGAAGACATGGCTACACCTTC. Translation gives CASSSQGRHGYTF.

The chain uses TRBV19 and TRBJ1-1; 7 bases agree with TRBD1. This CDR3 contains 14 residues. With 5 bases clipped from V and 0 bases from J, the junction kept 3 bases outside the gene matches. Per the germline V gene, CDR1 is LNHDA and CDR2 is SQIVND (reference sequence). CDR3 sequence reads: CASSLQGLNTEAFF. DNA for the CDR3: TGTGCCAGTAGTTTACAGGGGTTGAACACTGAAGCTTTCTTT.

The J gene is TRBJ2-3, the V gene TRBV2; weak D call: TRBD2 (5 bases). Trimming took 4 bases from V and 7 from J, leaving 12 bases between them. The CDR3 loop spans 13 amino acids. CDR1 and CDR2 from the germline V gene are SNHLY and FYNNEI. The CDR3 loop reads CASSGTGFYTQYF. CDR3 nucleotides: TGTGCCAGCAGTGGGACGGGGTTTTATACGCAGTATTTT. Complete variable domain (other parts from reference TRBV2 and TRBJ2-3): EPEVTQTPSHQVTQMGQEVILRCVPISNHLYFYWYRQILGQKVEFLVSFYNNEISEKSEIFDDQFSVERPDGSNFTLKIRSTKLEDSAMYFCASSGTGFYTQYFGPGTRLTVL.

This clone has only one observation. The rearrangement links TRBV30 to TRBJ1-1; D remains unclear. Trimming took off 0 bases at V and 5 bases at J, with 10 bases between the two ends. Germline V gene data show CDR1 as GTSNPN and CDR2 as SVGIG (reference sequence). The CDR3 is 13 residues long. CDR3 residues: CAWSVGRRTEAFF. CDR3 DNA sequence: TGTGCCTGGAGTGTGGGCCGGCGGACTGAAGCTTTCTTT.

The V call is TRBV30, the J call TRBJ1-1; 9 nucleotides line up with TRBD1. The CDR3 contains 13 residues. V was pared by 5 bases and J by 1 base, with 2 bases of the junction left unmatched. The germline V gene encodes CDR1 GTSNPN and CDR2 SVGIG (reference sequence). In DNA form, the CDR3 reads TGTGCCTGGGGGACAGGGCCGAACACTGAAGCTTTCTTT. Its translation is CAWGTGPNTEAFF.

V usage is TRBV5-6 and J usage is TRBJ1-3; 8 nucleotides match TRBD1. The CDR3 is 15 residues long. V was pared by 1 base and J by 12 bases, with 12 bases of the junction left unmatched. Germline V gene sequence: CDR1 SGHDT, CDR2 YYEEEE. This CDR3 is CASSLRDRSSSGIYF. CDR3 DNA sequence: TGTGCCAGCAGCTTGAGGGACAGGAGTTCCTCGGGCATATATTTT.

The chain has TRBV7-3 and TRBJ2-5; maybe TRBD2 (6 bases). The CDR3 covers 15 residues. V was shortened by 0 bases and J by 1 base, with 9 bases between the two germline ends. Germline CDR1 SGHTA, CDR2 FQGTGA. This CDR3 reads CASSLTGAGQETQYF. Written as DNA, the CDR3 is TGTGCCAGCAGCTTAACGGGAGCGGGCCAAGAGACCCAGTACTTC.

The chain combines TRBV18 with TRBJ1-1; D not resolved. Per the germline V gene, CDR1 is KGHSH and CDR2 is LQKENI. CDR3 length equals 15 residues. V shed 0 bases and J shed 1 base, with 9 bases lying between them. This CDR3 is CASSPPAPTNTEAFF. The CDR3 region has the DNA TGTGCCAGCTCACCACCGGCCCCAACGAACACTGAAGCTTTCTTT.

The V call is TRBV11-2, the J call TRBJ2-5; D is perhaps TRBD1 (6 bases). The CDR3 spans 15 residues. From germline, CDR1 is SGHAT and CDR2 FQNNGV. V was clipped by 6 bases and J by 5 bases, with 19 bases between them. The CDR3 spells CASSQGGRAVETQYF. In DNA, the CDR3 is TGTGCCAGCAGTCAAGGGGGTAGGGCGGTGGAGACCCAGTACTTC.

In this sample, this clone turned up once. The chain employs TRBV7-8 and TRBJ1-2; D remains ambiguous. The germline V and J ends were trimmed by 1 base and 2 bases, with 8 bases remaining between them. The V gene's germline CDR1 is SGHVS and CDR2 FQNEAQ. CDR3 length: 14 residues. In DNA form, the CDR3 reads TGTGCCAGCAGCTTAGAACACGGGAACTATGGCTACACCTTC. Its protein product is CASSLEHGNYGYTF.

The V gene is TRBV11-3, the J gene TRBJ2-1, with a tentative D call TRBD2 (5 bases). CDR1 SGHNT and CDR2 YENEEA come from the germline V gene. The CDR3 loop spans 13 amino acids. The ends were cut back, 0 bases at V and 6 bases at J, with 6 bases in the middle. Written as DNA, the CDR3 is TGTGCCAGCAGCTTAGACACTAGCAATGAGCAGTTCTTC. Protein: CASSLDTSNEQFF.

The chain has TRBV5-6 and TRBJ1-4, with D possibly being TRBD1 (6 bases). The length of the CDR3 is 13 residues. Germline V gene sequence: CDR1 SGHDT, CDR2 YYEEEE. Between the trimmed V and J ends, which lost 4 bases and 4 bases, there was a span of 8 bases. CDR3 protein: CASSHRVNEKLFF. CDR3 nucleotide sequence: TGTGCCAGCAGCCACAGGGTTAATGAAAAACTGTTTTTT.

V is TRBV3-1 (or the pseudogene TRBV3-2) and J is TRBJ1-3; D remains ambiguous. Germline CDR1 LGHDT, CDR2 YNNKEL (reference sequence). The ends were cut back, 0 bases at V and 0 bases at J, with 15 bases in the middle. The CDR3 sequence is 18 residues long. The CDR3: CASSQDRGPGISGNTIYF. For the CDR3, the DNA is TGTGCCAGCAGCCAAGATAGAGGCCCTGGCATCTCTGGAAACACCATATATTTT.

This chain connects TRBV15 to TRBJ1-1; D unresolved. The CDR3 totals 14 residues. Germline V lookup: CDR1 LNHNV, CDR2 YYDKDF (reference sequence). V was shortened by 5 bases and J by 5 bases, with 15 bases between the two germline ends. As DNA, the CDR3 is TGTGCCACCAGCTTCCGGACCCTAGGAACTGAAGCTTTCTTT. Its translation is CATSFRTLGTEAFF.

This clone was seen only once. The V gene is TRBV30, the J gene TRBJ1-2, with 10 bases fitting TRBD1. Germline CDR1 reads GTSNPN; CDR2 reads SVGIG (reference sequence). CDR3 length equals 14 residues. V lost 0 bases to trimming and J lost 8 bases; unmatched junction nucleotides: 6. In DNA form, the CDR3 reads TGTGCCTGGAGTGTCGGACAGGGGGTAATCGGCTACACCTTC. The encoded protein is CAWSVGQGVIGYTF.

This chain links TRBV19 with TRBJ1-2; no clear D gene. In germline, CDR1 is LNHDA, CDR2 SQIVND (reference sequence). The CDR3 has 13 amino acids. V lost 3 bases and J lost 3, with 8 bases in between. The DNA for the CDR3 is TGTGCCAGTAGTATCCCAGGACACTATGGCTACACCTTC. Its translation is CASSIPGHYGYTF.

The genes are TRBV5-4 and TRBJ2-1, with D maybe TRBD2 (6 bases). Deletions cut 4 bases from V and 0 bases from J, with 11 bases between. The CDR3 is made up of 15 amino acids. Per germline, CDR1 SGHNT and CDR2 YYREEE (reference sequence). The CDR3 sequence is CASSPRGSSYNEQFF. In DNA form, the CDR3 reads TGTGCCAGCAGCCCTCGGGGGAGCTCCTACAATGAGCAGTTCTTC.

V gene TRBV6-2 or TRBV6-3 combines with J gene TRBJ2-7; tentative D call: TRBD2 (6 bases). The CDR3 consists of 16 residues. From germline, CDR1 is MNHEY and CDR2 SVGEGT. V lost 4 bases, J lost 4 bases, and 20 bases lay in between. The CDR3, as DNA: TGTGCCAGCAGTTCATATGGGGCGCCGACTAGTTACGAGCAGTACTTC. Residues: CASSSYGAPTSYEQYF.

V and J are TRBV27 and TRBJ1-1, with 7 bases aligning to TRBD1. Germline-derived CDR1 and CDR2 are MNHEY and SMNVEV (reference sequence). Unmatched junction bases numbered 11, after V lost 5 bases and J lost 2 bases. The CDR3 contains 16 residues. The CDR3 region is CASSARFTGVNTEAFF. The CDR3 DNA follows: TGTGCCAGCAGTGCCCGCTTTACAGGGGTTAACACTGAAGCTTTCTTT.

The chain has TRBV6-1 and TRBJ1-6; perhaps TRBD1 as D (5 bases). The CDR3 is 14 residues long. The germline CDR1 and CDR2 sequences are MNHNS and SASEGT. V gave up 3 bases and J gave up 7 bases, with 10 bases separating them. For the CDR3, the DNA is TGTGCCAGCAGTGACCCGGGACTCAATTCACCCCTCCACTTT. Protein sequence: CASSDPGLNSPLHF.

DNA of the CDR3: TGTGCCAGCACCGATGGGGGCGCCCGACCCCTCCACTTT. Its translation is CASTDGGARPLHF. The chain has TRBV27 and TRBJ1-6; perhaps TRBD1 as D (6 bases). This CDR3 is 13 amino acids long. Germline loops: CDR1 MNHEY, CDR2 SMNVEV (reference sequence). Trimming shortened V by 7 bases and J by 12 bases, and 16 bases separated the two germline ends.

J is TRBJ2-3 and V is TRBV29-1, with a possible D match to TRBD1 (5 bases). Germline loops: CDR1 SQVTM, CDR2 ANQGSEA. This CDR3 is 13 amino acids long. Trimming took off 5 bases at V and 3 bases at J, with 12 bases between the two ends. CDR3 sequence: CSVLGSGTDTQYF. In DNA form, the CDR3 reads TGCAGCGTTCTGGGGTCAGGGACAGATACGCAGTATTTT.

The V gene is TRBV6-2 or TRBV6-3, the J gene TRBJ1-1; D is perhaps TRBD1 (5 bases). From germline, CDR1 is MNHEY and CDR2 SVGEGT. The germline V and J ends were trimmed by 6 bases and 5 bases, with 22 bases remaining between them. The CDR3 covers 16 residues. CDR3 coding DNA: TGTGCCAGCAGCCGGATTGGGAGAGGCAGGGAGACTGAAGCTTTCTTT. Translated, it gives CASSRIGRGRETEAFF.

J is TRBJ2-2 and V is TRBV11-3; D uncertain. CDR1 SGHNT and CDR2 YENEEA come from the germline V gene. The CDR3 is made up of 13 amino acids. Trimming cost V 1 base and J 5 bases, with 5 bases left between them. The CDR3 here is CASSLVITGELFF. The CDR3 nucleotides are TGTGCCAGCAGCTTAGTTATAACCGGGGAGCTGTTTTTT.

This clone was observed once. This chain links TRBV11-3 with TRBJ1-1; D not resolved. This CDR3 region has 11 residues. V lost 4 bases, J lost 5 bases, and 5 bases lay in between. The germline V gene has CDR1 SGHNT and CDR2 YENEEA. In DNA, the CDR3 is TGTGCCAGCAGCTACCAAACTGAAGCTTTCTTT. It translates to CASSYQTEAFF.

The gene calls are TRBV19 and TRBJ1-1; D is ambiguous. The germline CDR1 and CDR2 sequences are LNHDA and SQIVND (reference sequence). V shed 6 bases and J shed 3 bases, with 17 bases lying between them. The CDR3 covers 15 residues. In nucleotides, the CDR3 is TGTGCCAGTAGCCCCCTGGGGTACGGGGACACTGAAGCTTTCTTT. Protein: CASSPLGYGDTEAFF.

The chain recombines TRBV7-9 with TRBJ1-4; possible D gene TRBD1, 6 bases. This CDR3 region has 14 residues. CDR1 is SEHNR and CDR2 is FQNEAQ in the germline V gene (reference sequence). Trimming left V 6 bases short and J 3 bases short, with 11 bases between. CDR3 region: CASSQGTPNEKLFF. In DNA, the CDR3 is TGTGCCAGCAGTCAGGGGACACCTAATGAAAAACTGTTTTTT.